The 14 T cell receptor beta chains listed next were all sequenced from one sample in a study of blood T cell repertoires in COVID-19. The method was immunoSEQ multiplex PCR; TCRdb's version includes in-frame clones alone and lacks a portion of them. The sample carries 30,000 to 40,000 clones, 80% recorded once. Sequenced: peripheral blood. The source of these receptors is a woman in her 70s with acute or convalescent COVID-19.

The chain employs TRBV5-1 and TRBJ2-5, with D possibly TRBD2 on 6 matching bases. V was trimmed by 3 bases and J by 8 bases, leaving 20 bases between them. CDR1 SGHRS and CDR2 YFSETQ come from the germline V gene. This CDR3 spans 15 amino acids. The CDR3 DNA follows: TGCGCCAGCAGCTCCTTTGGGGCGGGGCTCGGCACCCAGTACTTC. Protein sequence: CASSSFGAGLGTQYF.

The chain employs TRBV7-9 and TRBJ2-3; D not certain. V was clipped by 5 bases and J by 1 base, with 16 bases between them. CDR3 length: 16 residues. Germline CDR1 and CDR2: SEHNR and FQNEAQ (reference sequence). The CDR3 DNA follows: TGTGCCAGCAGCCCCTTGAGCTTCCTGGGCACAGATACGCAGTATTTT. Translating it yields CASSPLSFLGTDTQYF.

The chain couples TRBV7-8 to TRBJ2-7, with D possibly matching TRBD2 (5 bases). CDR1 is SGHVS and CDR2 is FQNEAQ in the germline V gene. V was cut by 1 base and J by 1 base, with 8 bases left in between. The length of the CDR3 is 14 residues. The CDR3 spells CASSLEWESYEQYF. DNA for the CDR3: TGTGCCAGCAGCTTAGAGTGGGAGTCCTACGAGCAGTACTTC.

The chain carries TRBV4-1 and TRBJ2-1; TRBD1 matches 9 bases. The V segment lost 1 base and the J segment 1 base; nucleotides outside the gene matches: 8. The CDR3 covers 18 residues. Germline V gives CDR1 MGHRA, CDR2 YSYEKL. The CDR3 spells CASSQGYRGLNSYNEQFF. As DNA, the CDR3 is TGCGCCAGCAGCCAAGGCTACAGGGGGCTGAATTCCTACAATGAGCAGTTCTTC.

V and J are TRBV6-5 and TRBJ2-7; 8 bases match TRBD2. Germline V lookup: CDR1 MNHEY, CDR2 SVGAGI. V lost 11 bases, J lost 3 bases, and 9 bases stayed unmatched. CDR3 length: 13 residues. Here the CDR3 reads CAHGGVYGYEQYF. The DNA for the CDR3 is TGTGCCCACGGGGGGGTTTATGGCTACGAGCAGTACTTC.

The sample holds a few counts of this clone. The rearrangement links TRBV27 to TRBJ2-1; 7 bases are a match to TRBD1. V dropped 5 bases and J dropped 2; count of bases not matched to a gene: 6. Germline V gene data show CDR1 as MNHEY and CDR2 as SMNVEV (reference sequence). The CDR3 has 15 residues. The CDR3 nucleotides are TGTGCCAGCAGTGTCAGGGGGTACACCTACAATGAGCAGTTCTTC. Translating it yields CASSVRGYTYNEQFF.

The V and J genes are TRBV5-5 and TRBJ2-3; 7 bases match TRBD2. The CDR3 has 15 residues. Germline lookup yields CDR1 SGHKS and CDR2 YYEKEE (reference sequence). The V and J ends lost 8 bases and 1 base, in that order; junction bases with no gene match: 10. The CDR3 DNA sequence: TGTGCCAGACCGCCGACTAGCTCCGGCACAGATACGCAGTATTTT. Encoded protein: CARPPTSSGTDTQYF.

The V and J genes are TRBV4-2 and TRBJ2-1; 9 bases fit TRBD2. J lost 4 bases, V lost 1 base, and 5 bases had no gene match. Looked up from germline, CDR1 is LGHNA and CDR2 is YNFKEQ. The CDR3 consists of 16 residues. The CDR3 DNA is TGTGCCAGCAGCCAAGGGGCGGGAGGGCGGTACAATGAGCAGTTCTTC. Its translation is CASSQGAGGRYNEQFF.

This sequence joins TRBV7-2 and TRBJ2-1; the D is unclear. The CDR3 extends over 13 amino acids. CDR1 and CDR2 (germline): SGHTA, FQGNSA. Between the trimmed V and J ends, which lost 2 bases and 9 bases, there was a span of 11 bases. The CDR3 here is CASSLSPEAEQFF. CDR3 nucleotides: TGTGCCAGCAGCTTATCGCCCGAGGCTGAGCAGTTCTTC.

The gene calls are TRBV12-3 or TRBV12-4 and TRBJ2-7; D is uncertain. Trimming left V 5 bases short and J 3 bases short, with 11 bases between. This CDR3 is 13 amino acids long. As DNA, the CDR3 is TGTGCCAGCAGTCCCCGCACTCTCTACGAGCAGTACTTC. Residues: CASSPRTLYEQYF.

The rearrangement uses TRBV4-2 and TRBJ1-4, with 8 nucleotides matching TRBD1. Germline-derived CDR1 and CDR2 are LGHNA and YNFKEQ. J was trimmed by 8 bases and V by 4 bases; bases with no gene match: 9. The CDR3 has 15 amino acids. The CDR3 DNA sequence: TGTGCCAGCAGCCCCCGGACAGGGTTTGGAGAAAAACTGTTTTTT. Its protein product is CASSPRTGFGEKLFF.

The chain employs TRBV6-5 and TRBJ2-7; 8 bases agree with TRBD2. Looked up from germline, CDR1 is MNHEY and CDR2 is SVGAGI. The CDR3 covers 14 residues. The V and J ends lost 5 bases and 3 bases, in that order; junction bases with no gene match: 6. The CDR3 protein is CASSLRGGVYEQYF. For the CDR3, the DNA is TGTGCCAGCAGTCTCCGGGGGGGCGTCTACGAGCAGTACTTC.

This clone was picked up a small number of times. This chain joins TRBV7-9 and TRBJ1-2; D not resolved. The CDR3 has 14 amino acids. Germline CDR1 SEHNR, CDR2 FQNEAQ (reference sequence). The V and J ends lost 4 bases and 7 bases respectively, with 16 bases between them. The CDR3: CASSSPGPGSGYTF. CDR3 sequence (DNA): TGTGCCAGCAGCTCCCCCGGGCCGGGAAGTGGCTACACCTTC.

V and J are TRBV28 and TRBJ2-7, with 7 bases that match TRBD2. CDR3 size: 17 residues. Looked up from germline, CDR1 is MDHEN and CDR2 is SYDVKM. V lost 8 bases to trimming and J lost 4 bases; unmatched junction nucleotides: 20. The CDR3 protein is CASRGRIRTRWGYEQYF. The CDR3, as DNA: TGTGCCAGCCGAGGGCGGATCCGGACTAGGTGGGGATACGAGCAGTACTTC.